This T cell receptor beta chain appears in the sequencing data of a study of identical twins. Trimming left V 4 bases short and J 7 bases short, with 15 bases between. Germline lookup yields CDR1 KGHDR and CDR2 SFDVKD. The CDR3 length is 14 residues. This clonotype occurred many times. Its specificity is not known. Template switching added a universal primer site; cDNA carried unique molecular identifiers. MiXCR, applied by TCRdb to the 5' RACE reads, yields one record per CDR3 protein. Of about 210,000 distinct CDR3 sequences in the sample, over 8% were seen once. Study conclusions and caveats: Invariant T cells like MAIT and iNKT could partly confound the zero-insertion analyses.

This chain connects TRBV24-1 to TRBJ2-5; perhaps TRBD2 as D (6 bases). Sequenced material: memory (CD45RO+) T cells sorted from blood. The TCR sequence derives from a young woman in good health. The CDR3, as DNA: TGTGCCACCAGTGACGTTACTAGGGGAGGGACCCAGTACTTC. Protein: CATSDVTRGGTQYF.